The rows below give T cell receptor beta chains drawn from one sample of a study of tissue T cells after allogeneic stem cell transplantation. Clones were sequenced by immunoSEQ multiplex PCR, and TCRdb holds only the in-frame ones, with some missing. The sample has over a hundred clones; roughly four fifths are singletons. The starting material was ascending colon tissue, obtained at autopsy. All receptors come from a female patient aged 40-75 years with steroid-refractory graft-versus-host disease after an allogeneic stem cell transplant. Some T cells could come from the graft donor. The CDR3 runs from the conserved cysteine through the conserved F or W. A D gene is named only where the DNA matches it firmly. Size is stated for part of the rows, as once, few or many counts, or as a class when the clone is expanded.

J	size	D	length	V	CDR3	DNA
TRBJ2-6	.	.	16	TRBV7-2	CASSPTSVSGANVLTF	TGTGCCAGCAGCCCGACTTCAGTATCTGGGGCCAACGTCCTGACTTTC
TRBJ2-2	.	TRBD1	14	TRBV18	CASFWTGRTGELFF	TGTGCCAGCTTTTGGACAGGCCGCACCGGGGAGCTGTTTTTT
TRBJ2-5	once	.	13	TRBV7-8	CASSPEIGDLKYF	TGTGCCAGCAGCCCAGAGATTGGGGACTTAAAATACTTC
TRBJ1-6	.	.	15	TRBV6-2/TRBV6-3	CASSPPGPTNSPLHF	TGTGCCAGCAGTCCGCCGGGACCGACTAATTCACCCCTCCACTTT
TRBJ2-3	.	TRBD2	16	TRBV3-1/TRBV3-2	CASSHFTSGRGYTQYF	TGTGCCAGCAGCCATTTTACTAGCGGGAGAGGTTATACGCAGTATTTT
TRBJ2-1	.	TRBD2	15	TRBV28	CASSLGTSGSYEQFF	TGTGCCAGCAGTTTGGGGACTAGCGGGAGTTATGAGCAGTTCTTC
TRBJ2-7	.	.	14	TRBV11-2	CASSSDRTTYEQYF	TGTGCCAGCAGCAGCGACAGGACAACCTACGAGCAGTACTTC
TRBJ1-3	.	.	14	TRBV3-1/TRBV3-2	CASSLSLARNTIYF	TGTGCCAGCAGCCTCTCTCTTGCACGAAACACCATATATTTT
TRBJ2-5	once	.	12	TRBV10-2	CASHGGGKTQYF	TGCGCCAGCCACGGGGGCGGGAAGACCCAGTACTTC
TRBJ1-5	.	.	14	TRBV7-9	CASSSRGGNQPQHF	TGTGCCAGCAGTTCCAGGGGAGGCAATCAGCCCCAGCATTTT
TRBJ1-2	.	.	11	TRBV5-5	CASSHLESYTF	TGTGCCAGCAGCCACCTAGAGAGCTACACCTTC
TRBJ1-1	.	.	12	TRBV3-1/TRBV3-2	CASSQLPGSAFF	TGTGCCAGCAGCCAATTGCCAGGGTCGGCTTTCTTT
TRBJ2-1	.	.	15	TRBV10-3	CAISESLMRGNEQFF	TGTGCCATCAGTGAGTCCCTCATGAGGGGCAATGAGCAGTTCTTC
TRBJ2-6	.	.	18	TRBV6-1	CASSEAYGWVAGANVLTF	TGTGCCAGCAGTGAAGCGTATGGGTGGGTGGCTGGGGCCAACGTCCTGACTTTC
TRBJ1-6	.	.	13	TRBV19	CASNGTPNSPLHF	TGTGCCAGTAACGGGACACCTAATTCACCCCTCCACTTT
TRBJ2-7	.	TRBD1	13	TRBV4-1	CASSQGTGVEQYF	TGCGCCAGCAGCCAAGGGACAGGGGTCGAGCAGTACTTC
TRBJ1-1	.	.	16	TRBV4-2	CASSQGRGNREPEAFF	TGTGCCAGCAGCCAAGGGCGAGGAAACAGAGAGCCTGAAGCTTTCTTT
TRBJ2-7	once	TRBD1	15	TRBV5-1	CASSRRTGVAYEQYF	TGCGCCAGCAGCCGACGGACAGGGGTAGCCTACGAGCAGTACTTC
TRBJ1-3	once	.	13	TRBV25-1	CASSPGSGNTIYF	TGTGCCAGCAGTCCGGGATCTGGAAACACCATATATTTT
TRBJ1-6	.	.	12	TRBV12-3/TRBV12-4	CASSQTAPPLHF	TGTGCCAGCAGCCAGACAGCGCCACCCCTCCACTTT
TRBJ1-5	.	.	15	TRBV4-2	CASSQDLGGNQPQHF	TGTGCCAGCAGCCAAGATTTGGGGGGCAATCAGCCCCAGCATTTT
TRBJ2-7	hyperexpanded	TRBD2	14	TRBV2	CASSLYPGLAEQYF	TGTGCCAGCAGTCTGTACCCGGGACTAGCGGAGCAGTACTTC
TRBJ2-7	.	TRBD1	13	TRBV5-1	CASSPRDRAAQYF	TGCGCCAGCAGCCCCCGGGACAGGGCCGCGCAGTACTTC
TRBJ2-2	.	.	12	TRBV28	CASSLGAGELFF	TGTGCCAGCAGTTTAGGGGCCGGGGAGCTGTTTTTT
TRBJ2-1	few	.	16	TRBV5-1	CASSLGESLPYNEQFF	TGCGCCAGCAGCTTGGGAGAGTCATTACCCTACAATGAGCAGTTCTTC
TRBJ2-7	few	.	18	TRBV2	CASSEARFKGQRGYEQYF	TGTGCCAGCAGTGAAGCAAGATTTAAGGGACAGCGGGGGTACGAGCAGTACTTC
TRBJ2-5	.	TRBD2	12	TRBV7-9	CASSWGGETQYF	TGTGCCAGCAGTTGGGGAGGGGAGACCCAGTACTTC
TRBJ2-2	.	.	15	TRBV5-1	CASSSIALNTGELFF	TGCGCCAGCAGCTCGATTGCTCTGAACACCGGGGAGCTGTTTTTT
TRBJ1-5	once	TRBD1	16	TRBV29-1	CSVEEGDRGRNQPQHF	TGCAGCGTTGAAGAAGGGGACAGGGGTCGCAATCAGCCCCAGCATTTT
TRBJ2-1	.	.	15	TRBV6-6	CASSYPGGSYNEQFF	TGTGCCAGCAGTTACCCAGGGGGGTCCTACAATGAGCAGTTCTTC
TRBJ1-5	once	.	17	TRBV4-2	CASSQEGGDAWYQPQHF	TGTGCCAGCAGCCAAGAGGGAGGGGACGCTTGGTATCAGCCCCAGCATTTT
TRBJ2-5	once	TRBD2	17	TRBV28	CASSFSEALAVQETQYF	TGTGCCAGCAGTTTTTCGGAGGCACTAGCGGTCCAAGAGACCCAGTACTTC
TRBJ2-3	hyperexpanded	.	12	TRBV27	CASSPSTDTQYF	TGTGCCAGCAGTCCCAGCACAGATACGCAGTATTTT
TRBJ2-1	.	TRBD2	17	TRBV19	CASSIAKLAGGYNEQFF	TGTGCCAGTAGTATAGCAAAATTAGCGGGAGGCTACAATGAGCAGTTCTTC